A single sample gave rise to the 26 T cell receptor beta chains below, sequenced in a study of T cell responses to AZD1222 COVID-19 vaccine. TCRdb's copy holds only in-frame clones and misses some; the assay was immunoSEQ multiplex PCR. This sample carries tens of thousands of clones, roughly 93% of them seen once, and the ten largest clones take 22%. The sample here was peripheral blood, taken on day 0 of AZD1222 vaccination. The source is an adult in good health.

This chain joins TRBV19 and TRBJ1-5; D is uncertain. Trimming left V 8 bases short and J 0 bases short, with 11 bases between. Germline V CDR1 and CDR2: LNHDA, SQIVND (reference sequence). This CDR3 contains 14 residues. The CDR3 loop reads CASRGAHSNQPQHF. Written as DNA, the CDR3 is TGTGCCAGTCGGGGAGCCCATAGCAATCAGCCCCAGCATTTT.

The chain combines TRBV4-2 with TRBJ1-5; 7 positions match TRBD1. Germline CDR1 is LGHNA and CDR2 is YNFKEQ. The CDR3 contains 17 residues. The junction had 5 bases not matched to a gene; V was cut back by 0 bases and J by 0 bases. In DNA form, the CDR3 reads TGTGCCAGCAGCCAAGATCGACAGGGTGGTAGCAATCAGCCCCAGCATTTT. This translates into CASSQDRQGGSNQPQHF.

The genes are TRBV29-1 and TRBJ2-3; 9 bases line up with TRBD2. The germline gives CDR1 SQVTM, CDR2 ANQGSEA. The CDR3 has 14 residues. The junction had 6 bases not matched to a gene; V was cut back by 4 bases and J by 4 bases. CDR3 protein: CSVVLGLAPDTQYF. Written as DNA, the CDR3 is TGCAGCGTTGTGTTGGGACTAGCCCCAGATACGCAGTATTTT.

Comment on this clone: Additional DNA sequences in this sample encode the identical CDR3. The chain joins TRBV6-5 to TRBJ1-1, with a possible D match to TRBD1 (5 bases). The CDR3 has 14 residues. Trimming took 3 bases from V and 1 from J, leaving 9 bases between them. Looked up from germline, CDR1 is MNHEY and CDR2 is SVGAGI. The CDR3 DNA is TGTGCCAGCAGTTATGGGACTCCGAACACTGAAGCTTTCTTT. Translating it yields CASSYGTPNTEAFF.

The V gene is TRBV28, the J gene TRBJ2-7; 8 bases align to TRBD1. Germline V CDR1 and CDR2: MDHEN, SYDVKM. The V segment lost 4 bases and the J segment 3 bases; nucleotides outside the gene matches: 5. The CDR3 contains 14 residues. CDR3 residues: CASSYPDRGYEQYF. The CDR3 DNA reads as TGTGCCAGCAGTTATCCCGACAGGGGCTACGAGCAGTACTTC.

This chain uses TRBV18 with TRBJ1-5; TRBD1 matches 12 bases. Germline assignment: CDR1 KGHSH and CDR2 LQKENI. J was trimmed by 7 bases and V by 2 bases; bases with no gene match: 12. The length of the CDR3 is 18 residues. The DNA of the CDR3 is TGTGCCAGCTCACCAGGTCTCAGAGGGACAGGGGGCGGCCAGCCCCAGCATTTT. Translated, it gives CASSPGLRGTGGGQPQHF. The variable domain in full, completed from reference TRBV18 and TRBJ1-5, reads NAGVMQNPRHLVRRRGQEARLRCSPMKGHSHVYWYRQLPEEGLKFMVYLQKENIIDESGMPKERFSAEFPKEGPSILRIQQVVRGDSAAYFCASSPGLRGTGGGQPQHFGDGTRLSIL.

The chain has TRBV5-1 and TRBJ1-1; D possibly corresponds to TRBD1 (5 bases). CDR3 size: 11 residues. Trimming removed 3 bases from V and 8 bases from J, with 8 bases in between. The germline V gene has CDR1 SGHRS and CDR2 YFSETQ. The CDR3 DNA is TGCGCCAGCAGCTGGGGGAGGGAAGCTTTCTTT. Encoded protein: CASSWGREAFF.

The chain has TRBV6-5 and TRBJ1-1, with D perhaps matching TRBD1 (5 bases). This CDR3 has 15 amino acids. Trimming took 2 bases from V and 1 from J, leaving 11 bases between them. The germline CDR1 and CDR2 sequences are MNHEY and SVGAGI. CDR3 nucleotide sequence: TGTGCCAGCAGTTACCTCAGAACAGGGAACACTGAAGCTTTCTTT. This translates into CASSYLRTGNTEAFF.

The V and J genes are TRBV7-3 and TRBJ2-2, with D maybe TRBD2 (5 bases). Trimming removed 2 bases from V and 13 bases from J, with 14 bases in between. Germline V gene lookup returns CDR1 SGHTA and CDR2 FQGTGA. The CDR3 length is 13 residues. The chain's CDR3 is CASSLRSDRGLFF. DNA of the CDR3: TGTGCCAGCAGCTTACGGAGTGACCGGGGGCTGTTTTTT.

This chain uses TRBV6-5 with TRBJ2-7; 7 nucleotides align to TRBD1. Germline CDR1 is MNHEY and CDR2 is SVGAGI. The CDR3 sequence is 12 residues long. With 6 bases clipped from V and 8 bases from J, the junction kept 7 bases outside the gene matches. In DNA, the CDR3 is TGTGCCAGCAGACGCCGACAGGGCAAGCAGTACTTC. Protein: CASRRRQGKQYF.

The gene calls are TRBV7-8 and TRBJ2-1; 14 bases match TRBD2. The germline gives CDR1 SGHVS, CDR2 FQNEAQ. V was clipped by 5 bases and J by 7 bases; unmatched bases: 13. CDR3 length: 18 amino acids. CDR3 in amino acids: CASSPPLRLAGGRNEQFF. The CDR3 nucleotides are TGTGCCAGCAGCCCCCCCCTCCGACTAGCGGGGGGGCGAAATGAGCAGTTCTTC. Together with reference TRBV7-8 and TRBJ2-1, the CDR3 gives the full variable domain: GAGVSQSPRYKVAKRGQDVALRCDPISGHVSLFWYQQALGQGPEFLTYFQNEAQLDKSGLPSDRFFAERPEGSVSTLKIQRTQQEDSAVYLCASSPPLRLAGGRNEQFFGPGTRLTVL.

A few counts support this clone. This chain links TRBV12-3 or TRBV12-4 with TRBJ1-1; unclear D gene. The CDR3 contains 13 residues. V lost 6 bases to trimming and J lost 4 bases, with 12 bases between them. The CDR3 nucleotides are TGTGCCAGCAGGCCGCAACGAGTCACTGAAGCTTTCTTT. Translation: CASRPQRVTEAFF.

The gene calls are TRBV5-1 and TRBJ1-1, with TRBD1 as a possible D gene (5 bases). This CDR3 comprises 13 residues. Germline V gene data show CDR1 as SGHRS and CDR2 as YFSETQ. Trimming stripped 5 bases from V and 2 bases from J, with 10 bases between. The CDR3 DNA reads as TGCGCCAGCAGAATGACAGAAAACACTGAAGCTTTCTTT. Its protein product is CASRMTENTEAFF.

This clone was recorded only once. The CDR3 nucleotides read TGTGCCAGCAGCCCGGGACACGGTAATGAAAAACTGTTTTTT. Translating gives CASSPGHGNEKLFF. The chain joins TRBV7-2 to TRBJ1-4, with D maybe TRBD1 (6 bases). V was clipped by 5 bases and J by 4 bases, with 11 bases between them. The length of the CDR3 is 14 residues. From germline, CDR1 is SGHTA and CDR2 FQGNSA.

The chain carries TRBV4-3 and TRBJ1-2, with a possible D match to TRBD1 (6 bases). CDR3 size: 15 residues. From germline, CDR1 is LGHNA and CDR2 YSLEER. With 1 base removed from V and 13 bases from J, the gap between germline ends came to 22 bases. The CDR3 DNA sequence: TGCGCCAGCAGCCAAGGCAGTGGACAGAGAGGTCAGAGCACCTTC. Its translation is CASSQGSGQRGQSTF.

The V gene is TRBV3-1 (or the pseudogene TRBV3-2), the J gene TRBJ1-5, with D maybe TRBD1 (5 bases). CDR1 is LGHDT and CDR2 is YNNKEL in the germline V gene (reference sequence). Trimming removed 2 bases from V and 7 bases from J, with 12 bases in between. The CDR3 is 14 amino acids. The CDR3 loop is CASSQWGSSQPQHF. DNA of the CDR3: TGTGCCAGCAGCCAATGGGGGTCTTCGCAGCCCCAGCATTTT.

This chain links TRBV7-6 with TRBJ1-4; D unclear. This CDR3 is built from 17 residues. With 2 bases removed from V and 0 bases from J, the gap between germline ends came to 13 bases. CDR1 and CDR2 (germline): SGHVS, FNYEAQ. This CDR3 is CASSLYGIDTTNEKLFF. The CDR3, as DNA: TGTGCCAGCAGCTTATACGGGATAGATACAACTAATGAAAAACTGTTTTTT.

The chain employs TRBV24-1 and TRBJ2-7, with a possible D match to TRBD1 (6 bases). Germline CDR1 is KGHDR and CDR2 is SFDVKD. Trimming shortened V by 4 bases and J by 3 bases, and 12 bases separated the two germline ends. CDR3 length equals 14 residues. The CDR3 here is CATSDPGQRYEQYF. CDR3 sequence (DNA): TGTGCCACCAGTGACCCCGGACAGCGCTACGAGCAGTACTTC.

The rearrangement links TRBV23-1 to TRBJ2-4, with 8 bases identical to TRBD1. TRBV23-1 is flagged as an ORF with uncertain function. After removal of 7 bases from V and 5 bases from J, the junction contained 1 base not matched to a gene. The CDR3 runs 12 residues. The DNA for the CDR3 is TGCGCCAGCAAGGACAGGGAAAACATTCAGTACTTC. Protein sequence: CASKDRENIQYF.

DNA of the CDR3: TGTGCCAGCAGTTTATCGTCGGACAGGGAATACGAGCAGTACTTC. Protein: CASSLSSDREYEQYF. J is TRBJ2-7 and V is TRBV27, with 8 bases identical to TRBD1. Germline V gives CDR1 MNHEY, CDR2 SMNVEV (reference sequence). CDR3 size: 15 residues. Unmatched junction bases numbered 5, after V lost 0 bases and J lost 4 bases.

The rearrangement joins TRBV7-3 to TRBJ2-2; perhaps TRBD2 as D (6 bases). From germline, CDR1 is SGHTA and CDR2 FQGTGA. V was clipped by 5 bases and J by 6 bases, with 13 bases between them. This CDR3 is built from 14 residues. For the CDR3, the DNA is TGTGCCAGCAGCACGGGGGTAGACGCCGGGGAGCTGTTTTTT. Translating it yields CASSTGVDAGELFF. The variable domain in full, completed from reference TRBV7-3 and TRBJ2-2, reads GAGVSQTPSNKVTEKGKYVELRCDPISGHTALYWYRQSLGQGPEFLIYFQGTGAADDSGLPNDRFFAVRPEGSVSTLKIQRTERGDSAVYLCASSTGVDAGELFFGEGSRLTVL.

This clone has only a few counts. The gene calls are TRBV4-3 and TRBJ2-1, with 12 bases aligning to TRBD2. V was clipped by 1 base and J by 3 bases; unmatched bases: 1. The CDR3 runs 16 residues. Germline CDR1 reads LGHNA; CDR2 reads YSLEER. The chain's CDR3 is CASSQALAGGYNEQFF. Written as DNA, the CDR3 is TGCGCCAGCAGCCAAGCACTAGCGGGGGGCTACAATGAGCAGTTCTTC.

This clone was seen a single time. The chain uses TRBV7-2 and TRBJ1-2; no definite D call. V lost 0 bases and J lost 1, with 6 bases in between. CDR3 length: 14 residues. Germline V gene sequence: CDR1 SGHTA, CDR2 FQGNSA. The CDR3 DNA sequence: TGTGCCAGCAGCTTAGCGATTGGTAACTATGGCTACACCTTC. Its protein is CASSLAIGNYGYTF.

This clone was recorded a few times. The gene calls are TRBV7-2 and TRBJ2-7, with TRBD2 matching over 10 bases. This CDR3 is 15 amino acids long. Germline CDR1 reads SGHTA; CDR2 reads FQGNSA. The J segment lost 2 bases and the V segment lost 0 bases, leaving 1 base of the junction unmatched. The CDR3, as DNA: TGTGCCAGCAGCTTAGCTAGCGGGGGGCCCTACGAGCAGTACTTC. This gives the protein CASSLASGGPYEQYF. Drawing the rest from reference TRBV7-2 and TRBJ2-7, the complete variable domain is GAGVSQSPSNKVTEKGKDVELRCDPISGHTALYWYRQSLGQGLEFLIYFQGNSAPDKSGLPSDRFSAERTGGSVSTLTIQRTQQEDSAVYLCASSLASGGPYEQYFGPGTRLTVT.

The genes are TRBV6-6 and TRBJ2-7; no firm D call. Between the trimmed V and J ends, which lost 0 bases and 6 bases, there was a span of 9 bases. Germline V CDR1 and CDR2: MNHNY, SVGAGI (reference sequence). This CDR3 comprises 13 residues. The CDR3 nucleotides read TGTGCCAGCAGTTACTCCCCCTTGACCGAGCAGTACTTC. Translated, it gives CASSYSPLTEQYF.

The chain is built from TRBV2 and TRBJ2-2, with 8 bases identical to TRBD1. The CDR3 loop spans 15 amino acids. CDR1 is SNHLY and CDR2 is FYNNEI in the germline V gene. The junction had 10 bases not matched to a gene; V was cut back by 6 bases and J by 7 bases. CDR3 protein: CASRSTGAPVGELFF. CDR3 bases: TGTGCCAGCAGGTCGACAGGGGCGCCGGTCGGGGAGCTGTTTTTT.